The clone carrying this TCR beta chain was detected only once. The antigen is unknown. The record originates from a study of a mutant IDH1 vaccine in newly diagnosed glioma. Looking at the study overall: Patients' prior therapy spanned radiotherapy, temozolomide, or both; most underwent both.

Assay: immunoSEQ multiplex PCR; the TCRdb copy retains only in-frame clones and omits some. The data show approximately 80,000 clones, around nine tenths seen once. The CDR3 is 14 amino acids. From germline, CDR1 is MNHEY and CDR2 SVGAGI. V gave up 4 bases and J gave up 5 bases, with 15 bases separating them. Regarding the study as a whole: Immune responses induced by the vaccine were seen in 80% to 95% of patients, spanning multiple MHC alleles.

Time point noted: week 5, during vaccination. Doses of 300 ug of mutant IDH1 20-mer peptide were given with topical imiquimod. This sequence originates from a woman aged 50 to 60 with glioma. This sequence joins TRBV6-5 and TRBJ2-7; perhaps TRBD1 as D (6 bases). This material consisted of PBMCs, taken from a glioma patient whose treatment included an IDH1 peptide vaccine. The CDR3 DNA sequence: TGTGCCAGCAGTTCAGGACAGAGCCAAAACGAGCAGTACTTC. It codes for CASSSGQSQNEQYF.